This T cell receptor (beta chain) was obtained from a study of blood T cell repertoires in COVID-19. In the study overall: Samples representing acute and convalescent COVID-19 were sourced from the United States, Italy and Spain.

V was trimmed by 6 bases and J by 8 bases, leaving 19 bases between them. The CDR3 totals 14 residues. Germline lookup yields CDR1 ENHRY and CDR2 SYGVKD. Authors' methods: Estimated nucleated cell counts came from reference gene primer amplification. The method was immunoSEQ multiplex PCR; TCRdb's version includes in-frame clones alone and lacks a portion of them. Clone size and the V and J calls come from that table; the DNA yielded D and trimming. This table holds approximately 190,000 clones, 70% to 90% found once. The gene calls are TRBV10-3 and TRBJ1-1; D is uncertain. The sequenced sample consisted of peripheral blood. The source is a woman between 65 and 79 years old with active or convalescent COVID-19. CDR3 residues: CAISPQQTEIEAFF. The CDR3 DNA sequence: TGTGCCATCAGCCCACAGCAAACTGAAATAGAAGCTTTCTTT.